These T cell receptor beta chains were read from a single sample in a study of blood T cells in healthy people across ages. TCRdb re-analysed the 5' RACE reads in MiXCR, keeping a single row per CDR3 protein. Among about 670,000 distinct CDR3 sequences listed, approximately 52% were seen once. The sequencing sample was made of blood. The source is a woman of 80 years or more in good health. Both conserved end residues are part of each CDR3. D genes are given only for firm matches. A clone size is listed for some rows: how often the clone was seen (once, few, many), or a class if it is expanded.

CDR3aa	CDR3nt	v_gene	j_gene	d_gene	abundance
CASSPWPGSEQYF	TGTGCCAGCAGCCCTTGGCCGGGTTCCGAGCAGTACTTC	TRBV7-2	TRBJ2-7	NA	many
CASSPALDGLKGYTF	TGTGCCAGCAGTCCCGCCCTGGACGGACTGAAAGGCTACACCTTC	TRBV6-6	TRBJ1-2	NA	many
CSLRPTDTQYF	TGCAGCTTACGACCCACAGATACGCAGTATTTT	TRBV20-1	TRBJ2-3	NA	many
CASSAPPAYEQYF	TGTGCCAGCAGTGCACCACCTGCCTACGAGCAGTACTTC	TRBV2	TRBJ2-7	NA	many
CSAPRQGARDYGYTF	TGCAGTGCTCCCAGACAGGGGGCGCGTGACTATGGCTACACCTTC	TRBV20-1	TRBJ1-2	TRBD1	NA
CASSSGDRANSPLHF	TGTGCCAGCAGTTCCGGGGACAGGGCAAATTCACCCCTCCACTTT	TRBV12-3/TRBV12-4	TRBJ1-6	TRBD1	NA
CASSGGGVSYNEQFF	TGTGCCAGCAGCGGGGGAGGGGTCTCCTACAATGAGCAGTTCTTC	TRBV9	TRBJ2-1	TRBD2	NA
CASSLADGQDTQYF	TGCGCCAGCAGCTTGGCCGACGGTCAAGATACGCAGTATTTT	TRBV5-1	TRBJ2-3	NA	few
CASSQRAAGPSTDTQYF	TGTGCCAGCAGCCAAAGGGCAGCGGGGCCTAGCACAGATACGCAGTATTTT	TRBV3-1	TRBJ2-3	TRBD2	NA
CSARAGSLKRQVDEQFF	TGCAGTGCTAGGGCTGGGTCACTGAAAAGGCAAGTCGATGAGCAGTTCTTC	TRBV20-1	TRBJ2-1	NA	NA
CASSLSLYSSYEQYF	TGTGCCAGCAGTCTCAGTCTTTATAGCTCCTACGAGCAGTACTTC	TRBV2	TRBJ2-7	NA	few
CASSQEVDTQYF	TGTGCCAGCAGCCAAGAGGTGGATACGCAGTATTTT	TRBV7-9	TRBJ2-3	NA	many
CAIRSATGGQGETQYF	TGTGCCATCAGGTCTGCAACCGGGGGCCAAGGAGAGACCCAGTACTTC	TRBV10-3	TRBJ2-5	NA	many
CASSYSRIRRTEAFF	TGTGCCAGCAGTTACTCTAGGATACGGAGGACTGAAGCTTTCTTT	TRBV6-5	TRBJ1-1	NA	NA
CSVGAATPYNEQFF	TGCAGCGTAGGGGCAGCGACACCCTACAATGAGCAGTTCTTC	TRBV29-1	TRBJ2-1	NA	few
CASSRRYAGQGIEKLFF	TGTGCCAGCAGCCGTCGGTACGCAGGACAGGGAATAGAAAAACTGTTTTTT	TRBV7-2	TRBJ1-4	TRBD1	NA
CASSPGGPQADTQYF	TGTGCCAGCAGCCCCGGGGGGCCCCAAGCAGATACGCAGTATTTT	TRBV4-2	TRBJ2-3	NA	many
CATTLTISNQPQHF	TGTGCCACCACGTTGACAATTAGCAATCAGCCCCAGCATTTT	TRBV2	TRBJ1-5	NA	few
CASTRRAATEAFF	TGTGCCAGCACCCGCAGGGCGGCCACTGAAGCTTTCTTT	TRBV6-1	TRBJ1-1	NA	few
CASAGQVNQPQHF	TGTGCCAGCGCAGGACAGGTCAATCAGCCCCAGCATTTT	TRBV2	TRBJ1-5	TRBD1	NA
CSVARRTGPSTDTQYF	TGCAGCGTTGCCCGACGGACAGGACCTAGCACAGATACGCAGTATTTT	TRBV29-1	TRBJ2-3	TRBD1	NA
CASTRLESNEQFF	TGTGCCAGCACTCGCCTGGAAAGCAATGAGCAGTTCTTC	TRBV3-1	TRBJ2-1	NA	many
CASRMTALPWGNEQYF	TGTGCCAGCAGAATGACAGCTCTTCCTTGGGGCAATGAGCAGTACTTC	TRBV28	TRBJ2-5	NA	NA
CSGWLAGGVGEQYF	TGCAGCGGCTGGTTGGCGGGAGGAGTGGGTGAGCAGTACTTC	TRBV29-1	TRBJ2-5	TRBD2	once
CASSEVGWYGYTF	TGTGCCAGCAGTGAAGTGGGGTGGTATGGCTACACCTTC	TRBV25-1	TRBJ1-2	NA	few
CASRLGLAGAGGEQYF	TGTGCCAGCAGGTTGGGTCTTGCGGGAGCGGGAGGCGAGCAGTACTTC	TRBV12-3/TRBV12-4	TRBJ2-7	TRBD2	NA